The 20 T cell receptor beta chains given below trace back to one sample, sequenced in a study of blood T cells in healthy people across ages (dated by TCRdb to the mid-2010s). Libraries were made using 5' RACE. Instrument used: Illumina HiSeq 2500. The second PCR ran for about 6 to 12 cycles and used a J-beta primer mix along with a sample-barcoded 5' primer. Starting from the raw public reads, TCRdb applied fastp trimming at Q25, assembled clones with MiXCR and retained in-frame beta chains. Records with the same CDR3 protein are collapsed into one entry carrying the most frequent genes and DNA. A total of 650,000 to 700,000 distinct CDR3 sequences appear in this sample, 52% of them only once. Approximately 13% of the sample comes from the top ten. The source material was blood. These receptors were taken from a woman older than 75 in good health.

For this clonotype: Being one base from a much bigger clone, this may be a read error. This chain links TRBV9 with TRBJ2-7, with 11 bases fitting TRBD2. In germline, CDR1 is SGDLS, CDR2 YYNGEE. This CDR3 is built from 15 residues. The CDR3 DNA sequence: TGTGCCAGCAGCGTAGGGGGACTAGCGGTCACGACCCAGCACTTC. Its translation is CASSVGGLAVTTQHF.

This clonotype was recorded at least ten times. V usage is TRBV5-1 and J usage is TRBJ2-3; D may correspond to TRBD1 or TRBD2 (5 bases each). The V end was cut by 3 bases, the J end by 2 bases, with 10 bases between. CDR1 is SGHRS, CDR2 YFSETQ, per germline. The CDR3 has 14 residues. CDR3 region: CASSSGRTTDTQYF. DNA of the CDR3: TGCGCCAGCAGCTCGGGGCGTACCACAGATACGCAGTATTTT.

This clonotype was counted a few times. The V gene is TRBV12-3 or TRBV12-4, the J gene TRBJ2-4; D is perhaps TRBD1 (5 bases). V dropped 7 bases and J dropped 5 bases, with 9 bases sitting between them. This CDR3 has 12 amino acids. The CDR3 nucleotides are TGTGCCAGCACTTTGACAGAAAACATTCAGTACTTC. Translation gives CASTLTENIQYF.

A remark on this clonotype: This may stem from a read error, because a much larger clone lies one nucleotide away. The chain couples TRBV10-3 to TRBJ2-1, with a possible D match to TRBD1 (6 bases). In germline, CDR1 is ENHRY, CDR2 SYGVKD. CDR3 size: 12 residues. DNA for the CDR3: TGTGCCACCAGTGAGAGAGGACAGTTTCAGTTCTTC. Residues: CATSERGQFQFF.

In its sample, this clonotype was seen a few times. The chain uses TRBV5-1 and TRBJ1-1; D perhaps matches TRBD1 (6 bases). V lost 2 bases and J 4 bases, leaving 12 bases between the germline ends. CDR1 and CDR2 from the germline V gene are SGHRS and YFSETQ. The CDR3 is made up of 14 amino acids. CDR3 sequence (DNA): TGCGCCAGCAGCTTTCAGGGGATTGGCACTGAAGCTTTCTTT. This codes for CASSFQGIGTEAFF.

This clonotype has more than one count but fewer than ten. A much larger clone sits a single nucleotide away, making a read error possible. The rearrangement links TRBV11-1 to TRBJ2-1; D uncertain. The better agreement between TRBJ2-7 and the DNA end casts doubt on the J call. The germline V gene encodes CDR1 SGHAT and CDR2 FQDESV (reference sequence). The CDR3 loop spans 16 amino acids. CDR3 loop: CASSSGSARSYNEQYF. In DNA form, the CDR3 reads TGTGCCAGCAGCTCCGGATCTGCAAGATCCTACAATGAGCAGTACTTC.

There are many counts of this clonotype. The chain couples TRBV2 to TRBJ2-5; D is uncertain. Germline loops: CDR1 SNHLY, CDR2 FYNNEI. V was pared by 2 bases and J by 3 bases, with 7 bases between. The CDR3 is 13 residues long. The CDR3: CASSEFKEETQYF. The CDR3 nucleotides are TGTGCCAGCAGTGAATTCAAGGAAGAGACCCAGTACTTC.

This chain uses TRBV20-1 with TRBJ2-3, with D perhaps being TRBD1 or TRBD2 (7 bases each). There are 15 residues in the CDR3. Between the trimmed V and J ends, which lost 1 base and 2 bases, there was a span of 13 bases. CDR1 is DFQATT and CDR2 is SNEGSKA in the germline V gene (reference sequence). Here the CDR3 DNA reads TGCAGTGCTAGAGTCGCAGGGGGGGACACAGATACGCAGTATTTT. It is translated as CSARVAGGDTDTQYF.

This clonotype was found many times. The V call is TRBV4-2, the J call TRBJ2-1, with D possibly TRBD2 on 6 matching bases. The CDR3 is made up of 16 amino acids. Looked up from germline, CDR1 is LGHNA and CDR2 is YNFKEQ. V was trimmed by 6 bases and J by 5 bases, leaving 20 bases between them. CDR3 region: CASSRSRDGGDNEQFF. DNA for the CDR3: TGTGCCAGCAGTCGCTCCCGGGACGGAGGGGACAATGAGCAGTTCTTC.

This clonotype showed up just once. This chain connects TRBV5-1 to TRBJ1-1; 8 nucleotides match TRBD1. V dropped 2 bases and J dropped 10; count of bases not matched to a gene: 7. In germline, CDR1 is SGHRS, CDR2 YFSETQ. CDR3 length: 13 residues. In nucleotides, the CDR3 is TGCGCCAGCAGCTTTCAGCAGGGGGCAAGAGCTTTCTTT. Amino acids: CASSFQQGARAFF.

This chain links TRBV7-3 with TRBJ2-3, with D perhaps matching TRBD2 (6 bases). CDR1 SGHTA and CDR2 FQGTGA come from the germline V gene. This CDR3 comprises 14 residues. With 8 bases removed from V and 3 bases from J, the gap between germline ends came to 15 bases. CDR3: CASRRGSITDTQYF. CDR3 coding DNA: TGTGCCAGCCGGCGGGGCAGTATAACAGATACGCAGTATTTT.

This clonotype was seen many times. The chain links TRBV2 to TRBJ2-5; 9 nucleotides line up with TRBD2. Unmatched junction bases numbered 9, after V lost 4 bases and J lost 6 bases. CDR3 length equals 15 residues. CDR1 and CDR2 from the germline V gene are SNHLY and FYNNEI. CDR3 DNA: TGTGCCAGCAGTGTGTTGCGGGAGGGGAGGAAGACCCAGTACTTC. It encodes CASSVLREGRKTQYF. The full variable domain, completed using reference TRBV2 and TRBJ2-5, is EPEVTQTPSHQVTQMGQEVILRCVPISNHLYFYWYRQILGQKVEFLVSFYNNEISEKSEIFDDQFSVERPDGSNFTLKIRSTKLEDSAMYFCASSVLREGRKTQYFGPGTRLLVL.

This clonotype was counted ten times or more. Here the CDR3 DNA reads TGTGCCAGCAGCTTAGGTGCTAGCTCTGGGGAGACCCAGTACTTC. Amino acids: CASSLGASSGETQYF. This chain connects TRBV11-2 to TRBJ2-5, with a tentative D call TRBD2 (5 bases). The CDR3 length is 15 residues. Germline V gene data show CDR1 as SGHAT and CDR2 as FQNNGV. The V end lost 1 base, the J end lost 5 bases, and 14 bases lay between the germline ends.

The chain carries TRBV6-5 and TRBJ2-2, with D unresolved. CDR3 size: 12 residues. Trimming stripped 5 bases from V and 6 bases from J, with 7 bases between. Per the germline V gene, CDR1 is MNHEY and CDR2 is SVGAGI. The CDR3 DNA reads TGTGCCAGCAGTAACAGAGCCGGGGAGCTGTTTTTT. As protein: CASSNRAGELFF.

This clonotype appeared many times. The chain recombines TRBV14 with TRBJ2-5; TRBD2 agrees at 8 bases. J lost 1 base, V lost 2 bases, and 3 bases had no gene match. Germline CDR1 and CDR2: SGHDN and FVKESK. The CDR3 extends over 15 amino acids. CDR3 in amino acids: CASSQIAGIQETQYF. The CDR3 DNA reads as TGTGCCAGCAGCCAAATAGCGGGGATCCAAGAGACCCAGTACTTC.

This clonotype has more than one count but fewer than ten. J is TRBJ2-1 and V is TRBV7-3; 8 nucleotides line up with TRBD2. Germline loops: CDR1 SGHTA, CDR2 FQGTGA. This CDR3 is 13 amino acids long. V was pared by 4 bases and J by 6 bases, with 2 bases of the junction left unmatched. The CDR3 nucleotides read TGTGCCAGCAGCTCCCGGGGGGGCAATGAGCAGTTCTTC. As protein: CASSSRGGNEQFF.

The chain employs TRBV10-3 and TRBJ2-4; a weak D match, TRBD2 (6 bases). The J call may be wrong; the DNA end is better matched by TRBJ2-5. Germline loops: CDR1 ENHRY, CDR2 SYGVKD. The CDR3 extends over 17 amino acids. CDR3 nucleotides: TGTGCCATCAGTGAGTCCCGACCCGGGGGAGCCCAAGAGACCCAGTACTTC. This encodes CAISESRPGGAQETQYF.

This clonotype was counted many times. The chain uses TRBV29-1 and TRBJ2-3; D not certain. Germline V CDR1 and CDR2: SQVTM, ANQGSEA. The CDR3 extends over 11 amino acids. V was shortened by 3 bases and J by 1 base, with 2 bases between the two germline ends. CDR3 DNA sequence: TGCAGCGTTGACCGCACAGATACGCAGTATTTT. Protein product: CSVDRTDTQYF.

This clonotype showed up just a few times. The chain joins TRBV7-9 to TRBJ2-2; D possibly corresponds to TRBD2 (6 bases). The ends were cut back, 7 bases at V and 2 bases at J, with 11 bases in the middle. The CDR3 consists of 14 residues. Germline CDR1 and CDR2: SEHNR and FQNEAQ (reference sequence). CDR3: CASKKTSNTGELFF. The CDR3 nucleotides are TGTGCCAGCAAAAAAACTAGCAACACCGGGGAGCTGTTTTTT.

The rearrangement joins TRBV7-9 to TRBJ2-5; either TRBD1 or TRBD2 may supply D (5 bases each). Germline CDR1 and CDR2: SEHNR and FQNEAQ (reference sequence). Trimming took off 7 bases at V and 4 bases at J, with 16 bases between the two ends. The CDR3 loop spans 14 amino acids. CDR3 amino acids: CASIEDPRGETQYF. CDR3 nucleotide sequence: TGTGCCAGCATCGAAGACCCGAGGGGAGAGACCCAGTACTTC.